The 29 T cell receptor beta chains listed next were all sequenced from one sample in a study of control samples from healthy donors and cancer patients. Sequencing was performed with immunoSEQ multiplex PCR; in TCRdb, only in-frame clones are kept and a portion is missing. The sample lists more than 140,000 clones, roughly nine tenths occurring once. Source material: blood. The receptor source for this set is a man aged 18 to 30 in good health.

The rearrangement uses TRBV7-3 and TRBJ2-5; 8 nucleotides agree with TRBD2. Germline lookup yields CDR1 SGHTA and CDR2 FQGTGA. CDR3 length: 14 residues. J gave up 1 base and V 3 bases, and 1 base lay outside the gene matches. In nucleotides, the CDR3 is TGTGCCAGCAGCTTCGCGGGGGGCCAAGAGACCCAGTACTTC. Encoded protein: CASSFAGGQETQYF.

The chain couples TRBV6-6 to TRBJ1-5; D remains unclear. V was shortened by 0 bases and J by 7 bases, with 4 bases between the two germline ends. Germline V gene lookup returns CDR1 MNHNY and CDR2 SVGAGI (reference sequence). The length of the CDR3 is 12 residues. The DNA of the CDR3 is TGTGCCAGCAGTTACTCTCTACAGCCCCAGCATTTT. Its translation: CASSYSLQPQHF.

The chain employs TRBV2 and TRBJ1-3; D call uncertain. The germline gives CDR1 SNHLY, CDR2 FYNNEI. The CDR3 has 16 amino acids. V lost 2 bases to trimming and J lost 0 bases, with 11 bases between them. CDR3 loop: CASSERRADSGNTIYF. CDR3 nucleotide sequence: TGTGCCAGCAGTGAACGGAGGGCCGACTCTGGAAACACCATATATTTT.

Here the CDR3 DNA reads TGCGCCAGCAGTCCCGCGACAGGGCGCCGTCGGCAGCCCCAGCATTTT. It encodes CASSPATGRRRQPQHF. The chain recombines TRBV23-1 with TRBJ1-5; 7 positions agree with TRBD1. TRBV23-1 is annotated as an ORF whose role is uncertain. J lost 7 bases, V lost 4 bases, and 13 bases had no gene match. CDR3 length: 16 amino acids.

The CDR3: CASSPRGPGNTEAFF. The CDR3 bases are TGTGCCAGCAGCCCGCGGGGGCCTGGGAACACTGAAGCTTTCTTT. The chain combines TRBV7-6 with TRBJ1-1; tentative D call: TRBD1 (6 bases). With 5 bases removed from V and 1 base from J, the gap between germline ends came to 14 bases. This CDR3 contains 15 residues. Germline CDR1 reads SGHVS; CDR2 reads FNYEAQ.

This clone occurred a few times. This chain uses TRBV7-6 with TRBJ1-4; possible D gene TRBD1, 5 bases. V was clipped by 3 bases and J by 7 bases, with 9 bases between them. Germline-derived CDR1 and CDR2 are SGHVS and FNYEAQ. There are 13 residues in the CDR3. This chain's CDR3 is CASSFDQGEKLFF. CDR3 DNA: TGTGCCAGCAGCTTCGACCAGGGTGAAAAACTGTTTTTT. The entire variable domain, with the rest obtained from reference TRBV7-6 and TRBJ1-4, is as follows: GAGVSQSPRYKVTKRGQDVALRCDPISGHVSLYWYRQALGQGPEFLTYFNYEAQQDKSGLPNDRFSAERPEGSISTLTIQRTEQRDSAMYRCASSFDQGEKLFFGSGTQLSVL.

The J gene is TRBJ1-5, the V gene TRBV11-2; D ambiguous. The CDR3 runs 9 residues. Trimming took 3 bases from V and 12 from J, leaving 3 bases between them. From germline, CDR1 is SGHAT and CDR2 FQNNGV. The chain's CDR3 is CASSFLQHF. In DNA form, the CDR3 reads TGTGCCAGCAGCTTCCTCCAGCATTTT.

The gene calls are TRBV5-1 and TRBJ2-7, with D possibly TRBD1 on 6 matching bases. The CDR3 is 15 amino acids. Germline CDR1 SGHRS, CDR2 YFSETQ. V lost 2 bases and J lost 3, with 15 bases in between. DNA for the CDR3: TGCGCCAGCAGCTTAGGGACAAGTACTATCTACGAGCAGTACTTC. It specifies CASSLGTSTIYEQYF. Combining the CDR3 with reference TRBV5-1 and TRBJ2-7 gives the whole variable domain KAGVTQTPRYLIKTRGQQVTLSCSPISGHRSVSWYQQTPGQGLQFLFEYFSETQRNKGNFPGRFSGRQFSNSRSEMNVSTLELGDSALYLCASSLGTSTIYEQYFGPGTRLTVT.

The genes are TRBV14 and TRBJ1-4; no reliable D call. The CDR3 runs to 16 residues. From germline, CDR1 is SGHDN and CDR2 FVKESK. Trimming took off 1 base at V and 4 bases at J, with 13 bases between the two ends. CDR3 sequence reads: CASSQVIGGDNEKLFF. The CDR3 DNA reads TGTGCCAGCAGCCAAGTCATAGGAGGTGATAATGAAAAACTGTTTTTT.

This clone was seen only a few times. The chain employs TRBV10-1 and TRBJ2-3, with 8 bases aligning to TRBD2. Losses at the gene ends were 9 bases for V and 6 bases for J; bases not matched to a gene: 17. The germline V gene encodes CDR1 WNHNN and CDR2 SYGVQD (reference sequence). The CDR3 is made up of 16 amino acids. The CDR3 spells CARFSMAGGPLDTQYF. As DNA, the CDR3 is TGCGCCAGATTTTCTATGGCGGGGGGACCCCTGGATACGCAGTATTTT.

The chain uses TRBV6-1 and TRBJ1-1; D remains unclear. With 3 bases removed from V and 1 base from J, the gap between germline ends came to 9 bases. The CDR3 has 14 amino acids. Germline CDR1 and CDR2: MNHNS and SASEGT. CDR3 sequence (DNA): TGTGCCAGCAGTGATACCGGGTCGAACACTGAAGCTTTCTTT. Amino acids: CASSDTGSNTEAFF.

The chain couples TRBV5-1 to TRBJ2-1; D gene uncertain. The CDR3 loop spans 16 amino acids. Germline CDR1 is SGHRS and CDR2 is YFSETQ. The ends were cut back, 2 bases at V and 0 bases at J, with 12 bases in the middle. The CDR3 here is CASSFSTHSSYNEQFF. In nucleotides, the CDR3 is TGCGCCAGCAGCTTCTCGACACACAGCTCCTACAATGAGCAGTTCTTC.

V is TRBV5-1 and J is TRBJ2-7; TRBD1 matches at 11 bases. Germline V gene data show CDR1 as SGHRS and CDR2 as YFSETQ. The CDR3 has 18 residues. With 0 bases clipped from V and 4 bases from J, the junction kept 12 bases outside the gene matches. This chain's CDR3 is CASSLGPSGTGGKYEQYF. The CDR3 bases are TGCGCCAGCAGCTTGGGGCCCTCCGGGACAGGGGGTAAATACGAGCAGTACTTC.

This clone was found once. The chain uses TRBV25-1 and TRBJ1-1; TRBD1 agrees at 9 bases. The germline gives CDR1 MGHDK, CDR2 SYGVNS. J was trimmed by 3 bases and V by 4 bases; bases with no gene match: 0. The length of the CDR3 is 13 residues. As DNA, the CDR3 is TGTGCCAGCAGTGGGACAGGGGACACTGAAGCTTTCTTT. Its protein is CASSGTGDTEAFF. Combining the CDR3 with reference TRBV25-1 and TRBJ1-1 gives the whole variable domain EADIYQTPRYLVIGTGKKITLECSQTMGHDKMYWYQQDPGMELHLIHYSYGVNSTEKGDLSSESTVSRIRTEHFPLTLESARPSHTSQYLCASSGTGDTEAFFGQGTRLTVV.

CDR3 amino acids: CASSQDRQSPEQFF. The CDR3 region has the DNA TGTGCCAGCAGCCAAGACCGGCAATCACCGGAGCAGTTCTTC. The chain couples TRBV4-2 to TRBJ2-1, with D unresolved. This CDR3 region has 14 residues. CDR1 is LGHNA, CDR2 YNFKEQ, per germline. V lost 0 bases, J lost 10 bases, and 13 bases lay in between.

This clone showed up just once. CDR3 in amino acids: CASSYVGETQYF. CDR3 DNA sequence: TGTGCCAGCAGTTACGTGGGAGAGACCCAGTACTTC. This chain connects TRBV6-5 to TRBJ2-5; D gene unclear. From germline, CDR1 is MNHEY and CDR2 SVGAGI. There are 12 residues in the CDR3. The V gene lost 2 bases and the J gene lost 4 bases, with 5 bases spanning the gap.

V and J are TRBV19 and TRBJ2-1; 7 bases are shared with TRBD2. CDR1 and CDR2 (germline): LNHDA, SQIVND (reference sequence). The CDR3 totals 14 residues. The junction had 11 bases not matched to a gene; V was cut back by 6 bases and J by 9 bases. The CDR3 spells CASSGGTLVGEQFF. The CDR3 bases are TGTGCCAGTAGCGGGGGGACCTTGGTAGGTGAGCAGTTCTTC.

The V and J genes are TRBV11-2 and TRBJ2-2, with no clear D. V was trimmed by 1 base and J by 5 bases, leaving 5 bases between them. The germline gives CDR1 SGHAT, CDR2 FQNNGV. The CDR3 has 13 residues. For the CDR3, the DNA is TGTGCCAGCAGCTTAGCAGATACCGGGGAGCTGTTTTTT. Its translation is CASSLADTGELFF.

J is TRBJ2-7 and V is TRBV29-1, with D possibly matching TRBD1 (6 bases). Germline V lookup: CDR1 SQVTM, CDR2 ANQGSEA. This CDR3 is built from 15 residues. V was pared by 0 bases and J by 4 bases, with 16 bases between. The CDR3 bases are TGCAGCGTTGAAGATTCATCAGGGGATAGATACGAGCAGTACTTC. As protein: CSVEDSSGDRYEQYF.

The chain has TRBV6-1 and TRBJ1-5, with TRBD1 matching over 7 bases. The CDR3 totals 16 residues. From germline, CDR1 is MNHNS and CDR2 SASEGT. V lost 4 bases and J lost 5; bases outside the gene matches: 11. The CDR3 sequence is CASSVRQGEGHQPQHF. Written as DNA, the CDR3 is TGTGCCAGCAGTGTTAGACAGGGAGAGGGTCATCAGCCCCAGCATTTT.

The genes are TRBV5-4 and TRBJ2-1, with 10 positions matching TRBD2. In germline, CDR1 is SGHNT, CDR2 YYREEE (reference sequence). Trimming took 1 base from V and 8 from J; bases not matched to a gene: 3. There are 14 residues in the CDR3. The CDR3 region has the DNA TGTGCCAGCAGCTTGAGCGGGGGGGCAGATGAGCAGTTCTTC. It is translated as CASSLSGGADEQFF.

This chain links TRBV24-1 with TRBJ2-7, with 7 nucleotides matching TRBD1. In germline, CDR1 is KGHDR, CDR2 SFDVKD. This CDR3 region has 17 residues. V trimming: 4 bases; J trimming: 1 base; junction bases outside the gene matches: 12. The DNA for the CDR3 is TGTGCCACCAGTGACCCACAGGGGACCCAAAGTTCCTACGAGCAGTACTTC. Translation gives CATSDPQGTQSSYEQYF.

This chain links TRBV5-8 with TRBJ2-7, with a tentative D call TRBD2 (5 bases). CDR3 length: 14 residues. Germline V gene lookup returns CDR1 SGHTS and CDR2 YDEGEE. Trimming left V 0 bases short and J 0 bases short, with 7 bases between. The CDR3 nucleotides are TGTGCCAGCAGCTTGGCTGGACTCTCCTACGAGCAGTACTTC. The encoded protein is CASSLAGLSYEQYF.

J is TRBJ2-7 and V is TRBV20-1, with D perhaps TRBD1 or TRBD2 (7 bases each). Germline CDR1 reads DFQATT; CDR2 reads SNEGSKA (reference sequence). The ends were cut back, 3 bases at V and 6 bases at J, with 18 bases in the middle. The CDR3 contains 14 residues. The CDR3 spells CSASFGQGGGEQYF. In nucleotides, the CDR3 is TGCAGTGCTAGTTTCGGGCAGGGGGGGGGCGAGCAGTACTTC.

V is TRBV5-5 and J is TRBJ2-2, with 13 bases that match TRBD2. Looked up from germline, CDR1 is SGHKS and CDR2 is YYEKEE (reference sequence). After removal of 9 bases from V and 14 bases from J, the junction contained 4 bases not matched to a gene. The CDR3 is made up of 11 amino acids. The CDR3 coding sequence is TGTGCCACCGGGACTAGCGGGGCACTGTTTTTT. Translating gives CATGTSGALFF.

The chain recombines TRBV19 with TRBJ1-5, with D possibly being TRBD1 (5 bases). In germline, CDR1 is LNHDA, CDR2 SQIVND (reference sequence). CDR3 length: 14 residues. The V end was cut by 7 bases, the J end by 7 bases, with 17 bases between. CDR3 bases: TGTGCCAGTAACCCGGTCCAGGGTAGGCAGCCCCAGCATTTT. Its protein product is CASNPVQGRQPQHF. The variable domain in full, completed from reference TRBV19 and TRBJ1-5, reads DGGITQSPKYLFRKEGQNVTLSCEQNLNHDAMYWYRQDPGQGLRLIYYSQIVNDFQKGDIAEGYSVSREKKESFPLTVTSAQKNPTAFYLCASNPVQGRQPQHFGDGTRLSIL.

The DNA for the CDR3 is TGTGCCAGCAGCTTAAGCACCTACGAGCAGTACTTC. Translated, it gives CASSLSTYEQYF. V usage is TRBV11-2 and J usage is TRBJ2-7; D uncertain. The V gene lost 2 bases and the J gene lost 2 bases, with 4 bases spanning the gap. Germline V CDR1 and CDR2: SGHAT, FQNNGV. This CDR3 region has 12 residues.

About this clone itself: Other DNA sequences of this sample code for an identical CDR3. The chain uses TRBV2 and TRBJ1-6; D ambiguous. This CDR3 region has 15 residues. V was shortened by 6 bases and J by 8 bases, with 17 bases between the two germline ends. Germline V gene data show CDR1 as SNHLY and CDR2 as FYNNEI. CDR3 DNA sequence: TGTGCCAGCAGCGGAACGGGAAGAGAAGATTCACCCCTCCACTTT. Its translation: CASSGTGREDSPLHF.

The chain joins TRBV27 to TRBJ2-1; D may be TRBD2 (5 bases). With 9 bases removed from V and 1 base from J, the gap between germline ends came to 16 bases. The CDR3 is 15 residues long. Germline assignment: CDR1 MNHEY and CDR2 SMNVEV (reference sequence). CDR3 coding DNA: TGTGCCAGTACCTCCGGGCTAGCATCCTACAATGAGCAGTTCTTC. Protein sequence: CASTSGLASYNEQFF.